These T cell receptor beta chains were read from a single sample in a study of T cell repertoires in cytomegalovirus infection. These receptors' targets are unknown. TCRdb re-analysed the reads in MiXCR, keeping a single row per CDR3 protein. Of 300,000 to 400,000 distinct CDR3 sequences listed, around 29% were seen once; the top ten hold 20%. This material consisted of cultured PBMCs, taken from culture after CMV antigen stimulation. These receptors were collected from a human donor in good health (CMV status not recorded). Some clones in this sample may be carry-over from other donors' samples. Both conserved end residues are part of each CDR3. Fields, in order: J gene, D gene, V gene, clone size, CDR3 protein, CDR3 DNA. The D gene is left open where the match is weak. Rows may omit the clone size; those that give it use once, few, many or a size class.

TRBJ2-1,-,TRBV7-2,-,CASSLAASRDNEQFF,TGTGCCAGCAGCTTAGCGGCTAGCAGAGACAATGAGCAGTTCTTC
TRBJ2-5,-,TRBV7-8,many,CASSLAEHNQETQYF,TGTGCCAGCAGCTTAGCGGAACACAACCAAGAGACCCAGTACTTC
TRBJ1-5,-,TRBV19,-,CASSFGRGPQHF,TGTGCCAGTAGTTTCGGCCGGGGGCCCCAGCATTTT
TRBJ1-1,-,TRBV20-1,few,CSAAGRENTEAFF,TGCAGTGCTGCGGGACGGGAGAACACTGAAGCTTTCTTT
TRBJ2-3,-,TRBV5-4,many,CASSLRLATNTDTQYF,TGTGCCAGCAGCCTCCGATTAGCGACTAACACAGATACGCAGTATTTT
TRBJ2-7,TRBD1,TRBV19,few,CASSGTGGDEQYF,TGTGCCAGTAGTGGGACAGGGGGCGACGAGCAGTACTTC
TRBJ1-2,TRBD1,TRBV7-9,many,CASSLIDRVPNYGYTF,TGTGCCAGCAGCCTGATAGACAGGGTCCCTAACTATGGCTACACCTTC
TRBJ2-1,TRBD1,TRBV7-3,-,CASSSRGQREQFF,TGTGCCAGCAGCTCAAGGGGGCAGCGGGAGCAGTTCTTC
TRBJ1-1,TRBD1,TRBV11-2,-,CASSFRDRGLYTEAFF,TGTGCCAGCAGCTTCCGGGACAGGGGGCTGTACACTGAAGCTTTCTTT
TRBJ2-3,TRBD2,TRBV7-8,many,CASSSTTGTSASTDTQYF,TGTGCCAGCAGCTCCACAACCGGGACTAGCGCAAGCACAGATACGCAGTATTTT
TRBJ2-5,-,TRBV6-6,-,CASRDQETQYF,TGTGCCAGCAGGGACCAAGAGACCCAGTACTTC
TRBJ1-1,-,TRBV7-8,-,CASSYVRETEAFF,TGTGCCAGCAGCTACGTTCGGGAAACTGAAGCTTTCTTT
TRBJ1-4,-,TRBV3-1,few,CASSQASTGKEKLFF,TGTGCCAGCAGCCAAGCGAGTACAGGGAAGGAAAAACTGTTTTTT
TRBJ1-2,TRBD1,TRBV7-9,-,CASSPRTGEYVGGYTF,TGTGCCAGCAGCCCGAGGACAGGGGAGTACGTTGGTGGCTACACCTTC
TRBJ1-5,-,TRBV19,-,CASTNGRQPQHF,TGTGCCAGTACCAACGGCAGGCAACCCCAGCATTTT
TRBJ2-3,-,TRBV7-2,-,CASSPERGGRDTQYF,TGTGCCAGCAGCCCCGAGCGAGGGGGACGGGATACGCAGTATTTT
TRBJ1-1,TRBD1,TRBV10-3,-,CATQTATGEPEAFF,TGTGCCACCCAAACCGCGACAGGGGAGCCTGAAGCTTTCTTT
TRBJ1-1,-,TRBV12-3/TRBV12-4,once,CASGGRHTEAFF,TGTGCCAGCGGGGGGAGGCACACTGAAGCTTTCTTT
TRBJ1-5,-,TRBV19,-,CASRTVASGAAQPQHF,TGTGCCAGTAGAACTGTCGCGTCGGGGGCGGCTCAGCCCCAGCATTTT
TRBJ1-1,TRBD1,TRBV5-1,-,CASTGGAEAFF,TGCGCCAGTACAGGGGGTGCTGAAGCTTTCTTT
TRBJ2-3,-,TRBV10-3,few,CAIIGVASSTDTQYF,TGTGCCATCATTGGCGTCGCTAGCAGCACAGATACGCAGTATTTT
TRBJ2-4,-,TRBV5-1,-,CASSLGGGTIGIQYF,TGCGCCAGCAGCTTGGGCGGAGGGACGATAGGCATTCAGTACTTC
TRBJ1-5,TRBD1,TRBV7-3,-,CASTHDRGNQPQHF,TGTGCCAGCACCCACGACAGGGGCAATCAGCCCCAGCATTTT
TRBJ1-2,-,TRBV11-2,few,CASSLDRGISDTF,TGTGCCAGCAGCTTAGATCGGGGGATTTCTGACACCTTC
TRBJ2-1,TRBD2,TRBV3-1,once,CASSQAPGGRSEQFF,TGTGCCAGCAGCCAAGCTCCGGGGGGGCGTAGTGAGCAGTTCTTC
TRBJ1-1,-,TRBV18,-,CASSGAKDTEAFF,TGTGCCAGCTCCGGGGCGAAGGACACTGAAGCTTTCTTT
TRBJ2-1,TRBD2,TRBV12-3/TRBV12-4,-,CASYSGTSGKGSYNEQFF,TGTGCCAGCTACTCCGGGACTAGCGGGAAAGGCTCCTACAATGAGCAGTTCTTC
TRBJ2-3,-,TRBV7-8,few,CASSLVVGYTDTQYF,TGTGCCAGCAGCTTAGTGGTGGGATACACAGATACGCAGTATTTT
TRBJ2-6,TRBD2,TRBV4-2,-,CASSLHRPLSGSDSGANVLTF,TGTGCCAGCAGCCTCCATCGCCCCCTCAGCGGGAGTGACTCTGGGGCCAACGTCCTGACTTTC
TRBJ1-4,-,TRBV18,few,CASSPSAGGRGEKLFF,TGTGCCAGCTCACCTTCGGCCGGGGGAAGGGGTGAAAAACTGTTTTTT
TRBJ2-1,TRBD2,TRBV7-2,many,CASSLAAGGINEQFF,TGTGCCAGCAGCTTAGCAGCGGGAGGAATAAATGAGCAGTTCTTC
TRBJ1-1,TRBD1,TRBV12-5,few,CASGLGTGGTYTEAFF,TGTGCTAGTGGTTTGGGCACAGGGGGCACCTACACTGAAGCTTTCTTT
TRBJ1-1,-,TRBV7-9,-,CASSWRGGAFF,TGTGCCAGCAGCTGGCGGGGGGGAGCTTTCTTT
TRBJ1-2,-,TRBV5-1,few,CASSPDGGDYGYTF,TGCGCCAGCAGCCCGGATGGGGGCGACTATGGCTACACCTTC
TRBJ1-2,-,TRBV20-1,few,CSASDPSTSKNYGYTF,TGCAGTGCTAGTGACCCATCGACAAGCAAGAACTATGGCTACACCTTC
TRBJ1-5,-,TRBV19,-,CASTLWGTGWDSNQPQHF,TGTGCCAGTACCCTATGGGGCACAGGTTGGGATAGCAATCAGCCCCAGCATTTT
TRBJ2-3,TRBD2,TRBV6-6,few,CASRDRTSGMTDTQYF,TGTGCCAGCAGAGATCGGACTAGCGGGATGACAGATACGCAGTATTTT
TRBJ1-2,TRBD1,TRBV7-2,many,CASSRLDRPFGYTF,TGTGCCAGCAGCCGACTGGACAGGCCCTTTGGCTACACCTTC